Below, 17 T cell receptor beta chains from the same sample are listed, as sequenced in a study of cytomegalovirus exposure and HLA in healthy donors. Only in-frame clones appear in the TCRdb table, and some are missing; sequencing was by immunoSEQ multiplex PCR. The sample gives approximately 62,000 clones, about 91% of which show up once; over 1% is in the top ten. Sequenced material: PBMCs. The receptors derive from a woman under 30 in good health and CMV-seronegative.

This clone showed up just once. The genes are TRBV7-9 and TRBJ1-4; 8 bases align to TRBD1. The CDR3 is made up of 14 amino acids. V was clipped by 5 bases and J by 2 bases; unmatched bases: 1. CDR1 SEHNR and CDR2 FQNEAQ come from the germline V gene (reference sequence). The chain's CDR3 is CASSHRGTNEKLFF. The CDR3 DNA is TGTGCCAGCAGCCACAGGGGGACTAATGAAAAACTGTTTTTT.

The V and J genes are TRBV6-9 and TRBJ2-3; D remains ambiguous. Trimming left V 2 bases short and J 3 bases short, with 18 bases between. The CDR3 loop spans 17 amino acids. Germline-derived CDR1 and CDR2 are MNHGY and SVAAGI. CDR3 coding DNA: TGTGCCAGCAGTTATACCCAAGACCCGCACGGGACAGATACGCAGTATTTT. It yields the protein CASSYTQDPHGTDTQYF.

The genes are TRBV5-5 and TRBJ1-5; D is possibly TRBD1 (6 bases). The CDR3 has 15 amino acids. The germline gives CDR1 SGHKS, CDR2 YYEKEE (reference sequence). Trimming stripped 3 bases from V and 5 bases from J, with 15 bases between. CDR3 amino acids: CASSSGQPLDQPQHF. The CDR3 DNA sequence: TGTGCCAGCAGCTCAGGACAGCCTCTCGATCAGCCCCAGCATTTT. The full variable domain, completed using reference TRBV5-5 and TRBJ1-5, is DAGVTQSPTHLIKTRGQQVTLRCSPISGHKSVSWYQQVLGQGPQFIFQYYEKEERGRGNFPDRFSARQFPNYSSELNVNALLLGDSALYLCASSSGQPLDQPQHFGDGTRLSIL.

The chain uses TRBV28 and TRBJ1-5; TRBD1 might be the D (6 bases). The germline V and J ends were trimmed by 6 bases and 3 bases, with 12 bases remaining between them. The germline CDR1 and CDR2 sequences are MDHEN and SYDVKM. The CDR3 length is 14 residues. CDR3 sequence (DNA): TGTGCCAGCAGCTCGACAGGAGACAATCAGCCCCAGCATTTT. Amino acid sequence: CASSSTGDNQPQHF.

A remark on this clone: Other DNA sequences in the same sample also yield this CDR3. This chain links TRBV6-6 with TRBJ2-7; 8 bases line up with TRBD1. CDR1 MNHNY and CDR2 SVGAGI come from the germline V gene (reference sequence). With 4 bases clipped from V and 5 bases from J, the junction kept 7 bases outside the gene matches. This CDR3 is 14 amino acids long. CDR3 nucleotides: TGTGCCAGCAGTTTCAGACAGGGGATCGACGAGCAGTACTTC. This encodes CASSFRQGIDEQYF.

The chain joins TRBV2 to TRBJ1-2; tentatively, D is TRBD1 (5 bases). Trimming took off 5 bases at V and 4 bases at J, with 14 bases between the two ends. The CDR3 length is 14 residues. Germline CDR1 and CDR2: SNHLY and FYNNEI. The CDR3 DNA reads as TGTGCCAGCAGTCTTCCGGACATTATCTATGGCTACACCTTC. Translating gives CASSLPDIIYGYTF.

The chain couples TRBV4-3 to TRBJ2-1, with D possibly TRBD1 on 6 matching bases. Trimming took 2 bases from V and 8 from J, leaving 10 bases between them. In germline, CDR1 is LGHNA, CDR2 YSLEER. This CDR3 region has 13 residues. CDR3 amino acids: CASSQQQGYEQFF. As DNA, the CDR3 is TGCGCCAGCAGCCAACAACAGGGCTATGAGCAGTTCTTC.

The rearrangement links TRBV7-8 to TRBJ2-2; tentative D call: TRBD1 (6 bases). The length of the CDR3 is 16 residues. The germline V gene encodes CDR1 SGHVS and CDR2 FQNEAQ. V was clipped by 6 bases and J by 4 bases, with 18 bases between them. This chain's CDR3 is CASRSRDTVTTGELFF. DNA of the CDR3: TGTGCCAGCAGGAGCCGGGACACGGTAACCACCGGGGAGCTGTTTTTT. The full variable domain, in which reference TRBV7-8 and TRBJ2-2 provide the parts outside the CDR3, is GAGVSQSPRYKVAKRGQDVALRCDPISGHVSLFWYQQALGQGPEFLTYFQNEAQLDKSGLPSDRFFAERPEGSVSTLKIQRTQQEDSAVYLCASRSRDTVTTGELFFGEGSRLTVL.

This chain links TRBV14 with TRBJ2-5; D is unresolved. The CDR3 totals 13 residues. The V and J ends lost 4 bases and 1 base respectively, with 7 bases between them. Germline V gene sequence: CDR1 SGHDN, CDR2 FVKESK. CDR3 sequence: CASSRLFQETQYF. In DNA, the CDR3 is TGTGCCAGCAGCCGACTGTTCCAAGAGACCCAGTACTTC.

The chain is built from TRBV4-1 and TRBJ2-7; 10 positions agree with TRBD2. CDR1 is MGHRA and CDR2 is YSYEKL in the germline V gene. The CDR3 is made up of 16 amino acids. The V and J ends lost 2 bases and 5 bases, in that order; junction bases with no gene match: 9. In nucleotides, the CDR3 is TGCGCCAGCAGCCAAAGTACATCAGCGGGAGGGGACGAGCAGTACTTC. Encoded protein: CASSQSTSAGGDEQYF.

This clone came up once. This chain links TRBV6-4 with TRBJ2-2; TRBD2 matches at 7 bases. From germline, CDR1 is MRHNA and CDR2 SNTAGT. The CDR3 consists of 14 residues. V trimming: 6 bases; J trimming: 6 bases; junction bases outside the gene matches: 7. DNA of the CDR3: TGTGCCAGCAGCCCCGCGGGGGAGGCCGGGGAGCTGTTTTTT. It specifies CASSPAGEAGELFF.

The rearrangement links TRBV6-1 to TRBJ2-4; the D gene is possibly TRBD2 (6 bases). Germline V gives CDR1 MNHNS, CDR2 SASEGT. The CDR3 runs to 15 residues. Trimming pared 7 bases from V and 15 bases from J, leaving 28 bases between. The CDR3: CASKVGTGGGTVRYF. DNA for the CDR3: TGTGCCAGCAAAGTAGGGACTGGTGGGGGAACGGTGCGGTACTTC.

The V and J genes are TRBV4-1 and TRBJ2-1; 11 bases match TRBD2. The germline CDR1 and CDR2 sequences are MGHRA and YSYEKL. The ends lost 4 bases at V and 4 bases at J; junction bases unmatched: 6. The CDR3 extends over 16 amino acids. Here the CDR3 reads CASSLGRLAGYNEQFF. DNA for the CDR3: TGCGCCAGCAGCCTTGGGAGACTAGCGGGGTACAATGAGCAGTTCTTC.

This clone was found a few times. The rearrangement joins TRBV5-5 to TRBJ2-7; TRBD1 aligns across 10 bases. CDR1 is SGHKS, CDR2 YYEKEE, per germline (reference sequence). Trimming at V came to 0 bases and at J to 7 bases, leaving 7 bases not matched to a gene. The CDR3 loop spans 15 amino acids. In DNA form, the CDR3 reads TGTGCCAGCAGCTTGGAGACAGGGGGCTCGAGAGAGCAGTACTTC. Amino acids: CASSLETGGSREQYF.

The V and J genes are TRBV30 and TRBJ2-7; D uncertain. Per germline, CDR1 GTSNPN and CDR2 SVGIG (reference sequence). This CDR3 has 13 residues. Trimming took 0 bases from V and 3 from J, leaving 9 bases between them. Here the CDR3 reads CAWSVFPFYEQYF. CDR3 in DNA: TGTGCCTGGAGTGTATTCCCCTTCTACGAGCAGTACTTC.

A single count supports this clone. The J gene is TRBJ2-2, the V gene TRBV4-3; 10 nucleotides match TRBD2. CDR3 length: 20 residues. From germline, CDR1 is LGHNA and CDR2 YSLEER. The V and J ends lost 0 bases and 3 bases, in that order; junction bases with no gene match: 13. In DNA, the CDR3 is TGCGCCAGCAGCCAAGATACTAGCGGGGACTACGAGCCGGACACCGGGGAGCTGTTTTTT. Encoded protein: CASSQDTSGDYEPDTGELFF.

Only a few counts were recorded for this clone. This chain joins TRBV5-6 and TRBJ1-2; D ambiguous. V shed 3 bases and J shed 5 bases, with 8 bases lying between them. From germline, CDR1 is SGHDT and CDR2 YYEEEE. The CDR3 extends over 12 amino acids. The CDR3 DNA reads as TGTGCCAGCAGCTCTACCTTGTATGGCTACACCTTC. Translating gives CASSSTLYGYTF. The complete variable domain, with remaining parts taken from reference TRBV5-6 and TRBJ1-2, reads DAGVTQSPTHLIKTRGQQVTLRCSPKSGHDTVSWYQQALGQGPQFIFQYYEEEERQRGNFPDRFSGHQFPNYSSELNVNALLLGDSALYLCASSSTLYGYTFGSGTRLTVV.